This entry concerns a single T cell receptor (beta chain). Collection occurred without any documented infections or immune events in donors. The CDR3 sequence is 13 residues long. With 6 bases removed from V and 0 bases from J, the gap between germline ends came to 8 bases. Looked up from germline, CDR1 is PRHDT and CDR2 is FYEKMQ (reference sequence). The record originates from a study of identifying expanded T cells in peripheral blood. Assay: immunoSEQ multiplex PCR; the TCRdb copy retains only in-frame clones and omits some. The sample carries some 78,000 clones, 70% to 90% recorded once. Sequenced material: blood. The genes are TRBV13 and TRBJ1-1, with D perhaps matching TRBD1 (5 bases). This receptor was taken from a person aged 18-70 years in good health. CDR3 region: CASRGPLNTEAFF. CDR3 nucleotides: TGTGCCAGCAGGGGGCCCTTGAACACTGAAGCTTTCTTT.